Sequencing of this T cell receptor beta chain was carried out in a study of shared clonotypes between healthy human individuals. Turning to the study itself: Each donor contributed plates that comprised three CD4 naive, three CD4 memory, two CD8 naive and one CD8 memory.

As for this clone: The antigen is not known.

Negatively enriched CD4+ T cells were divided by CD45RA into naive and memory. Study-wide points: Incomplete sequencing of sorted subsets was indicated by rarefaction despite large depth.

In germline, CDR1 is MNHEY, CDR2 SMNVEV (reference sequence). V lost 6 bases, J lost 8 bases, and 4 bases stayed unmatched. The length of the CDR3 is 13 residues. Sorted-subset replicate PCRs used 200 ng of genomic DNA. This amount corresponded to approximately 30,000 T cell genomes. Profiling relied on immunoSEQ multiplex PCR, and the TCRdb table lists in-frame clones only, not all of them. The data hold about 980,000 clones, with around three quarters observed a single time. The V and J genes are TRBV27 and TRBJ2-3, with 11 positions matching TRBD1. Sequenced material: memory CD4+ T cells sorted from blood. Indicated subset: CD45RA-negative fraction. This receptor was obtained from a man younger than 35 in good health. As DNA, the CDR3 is TGTGCCAGCAGAGGACAGGGGGCGTCTACGCAGTATTTT. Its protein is CASRGQGASTQYF.